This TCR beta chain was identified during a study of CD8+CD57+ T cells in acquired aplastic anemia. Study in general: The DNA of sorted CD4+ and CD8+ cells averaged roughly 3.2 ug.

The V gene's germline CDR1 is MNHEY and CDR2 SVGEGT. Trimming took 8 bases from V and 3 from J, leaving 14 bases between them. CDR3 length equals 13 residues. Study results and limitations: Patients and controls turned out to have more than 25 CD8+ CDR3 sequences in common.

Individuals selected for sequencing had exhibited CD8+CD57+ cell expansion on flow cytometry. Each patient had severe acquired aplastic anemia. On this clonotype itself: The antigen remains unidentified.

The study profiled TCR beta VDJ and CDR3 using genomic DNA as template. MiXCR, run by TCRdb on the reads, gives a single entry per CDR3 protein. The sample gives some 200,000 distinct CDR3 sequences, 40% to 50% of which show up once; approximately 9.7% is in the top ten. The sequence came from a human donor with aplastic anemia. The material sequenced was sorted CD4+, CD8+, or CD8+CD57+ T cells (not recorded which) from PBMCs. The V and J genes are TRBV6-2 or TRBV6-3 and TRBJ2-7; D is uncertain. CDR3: CASGLWQFYEQYF. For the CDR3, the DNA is TGTGCCAGCGGTCTGTGGCAGTTCTACGAGCAGTACTTC.